Sequencing of this T cell receptor (beta chain) was carried out in a study of T-cell reconstitution after alpha-beta-depleted transplantation in children. V lost 5 bases to trimming and J lost 6 bases, with 16 bases between them. The CDR3 spans 14 residues. The germline CDR1 and CDR2 sequences are LNHDA and SQIVND (reference sequence). Preparation of the TCRbeta library involved a method that used unique molecular identifiers. TCRdb reprocessed the PCR reads with MiXCR, giving one entry per CDR3 protein. This table holds hundreds of thousands of distinct CDR3 sequences, around 19% found once. The receptor's source is a human donor who donated a stem cell graft to a child with acute lymphoblastic leukemia. The V gene is TRBV19, the J gene TRBJ1-2, with D unresolved. Specimen: PBMCs from the stem cell graft donor, collected from the stem cell graft. The DNA for the CDR3 is TGTGCCAGTAGTTCAGACCCCCTCCAGGATGGCTACACCTTC. It codes for CASSSDPLQDGYTF. Together with reference TRBV19 and TRBJ1-2, the CDR3 gives the full variable domain: DGGITQSPKYLFRKEGQNVTLSCEQNLNHDAMYWYRQDPGQGLRLIYYSQIVNDFQKGDIAEGYSVSREKKESFPLTVTSAQKNPTAFYLCASSSDPLQDGYTFGSGTRLTVV.